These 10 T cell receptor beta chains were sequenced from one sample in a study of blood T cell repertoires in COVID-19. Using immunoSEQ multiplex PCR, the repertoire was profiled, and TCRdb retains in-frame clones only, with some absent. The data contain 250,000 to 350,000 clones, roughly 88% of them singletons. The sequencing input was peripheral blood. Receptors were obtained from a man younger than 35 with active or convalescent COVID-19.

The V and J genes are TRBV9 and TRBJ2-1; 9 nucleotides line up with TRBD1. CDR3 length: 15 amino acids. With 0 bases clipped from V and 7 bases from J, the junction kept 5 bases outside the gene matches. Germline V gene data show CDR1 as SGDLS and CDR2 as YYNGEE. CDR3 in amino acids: CASSVDLGQGNEQFF. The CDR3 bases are TGTGCCAGCAGCGTAGACTTGGGACAGGGTAATGAGCAGTTCTTC. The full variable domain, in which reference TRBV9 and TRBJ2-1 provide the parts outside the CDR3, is DSGVTQTPKHLITATGQRVTLRCSPRSGDLSVYWYQQSLDQGLQFLIQYYNGEERAKGNILERFSAQQFPDLHSELNLSSLELGDSALYFCASSVDLGQGNEQFFGPGTRLTVL.

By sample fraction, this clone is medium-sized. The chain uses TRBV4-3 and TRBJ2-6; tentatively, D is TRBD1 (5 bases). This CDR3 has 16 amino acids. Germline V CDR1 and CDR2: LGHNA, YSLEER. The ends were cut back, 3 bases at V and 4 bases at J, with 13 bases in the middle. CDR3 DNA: TGCGCCAGCAGCCAGGACCAGGGCTCAGGGGCCAACGTCCTGACTTTC. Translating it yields CASSQDQGSGANVLTF.

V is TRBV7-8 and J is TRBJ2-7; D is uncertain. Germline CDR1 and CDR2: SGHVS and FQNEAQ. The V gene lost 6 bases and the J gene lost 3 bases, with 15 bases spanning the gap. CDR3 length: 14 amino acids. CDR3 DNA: TGTGCCAGCAGTATGAGGTTATCTTACTACGAGCAGTACTTC. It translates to CASSMRLSYYEQYF. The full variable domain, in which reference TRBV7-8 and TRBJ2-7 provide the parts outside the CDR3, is GAGVSQSPRYKVAKRGQDVALRCDPISGHVSLFWYQQALGQGPEFLTYFQNEAQLDKSGLPSDRFFAERPEGSVSTLKIQRTQQEDSAVYLCASSMRLSYYEQYFGPGTRLTVT.

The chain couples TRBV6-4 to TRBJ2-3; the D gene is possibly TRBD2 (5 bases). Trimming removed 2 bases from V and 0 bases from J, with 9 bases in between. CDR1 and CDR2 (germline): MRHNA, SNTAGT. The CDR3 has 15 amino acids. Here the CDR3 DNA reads TGTGCCAGCAGTGACGATGCGGGTAGCACAGATACGCAGTATTTT. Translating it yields CASSDDAGSTDTQYF.

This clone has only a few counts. The CDR3 DNA is TGCAGTGCTAGTGGACAGGGGCTTGAGCAGTTCTTC. Its protein product is CSASGQGLEQFF. This chain links TRBV20-1 with TRBJ2-1, with 9 bases matching TRBD1. The CDR3 covers 12 residues. The junction had 3 bases not matched to a gene; V was cut back by 3 bases and J by 9 bases. Per the germline V gene, CDR1 is DFQATT and CDR2 is SNEGSKA (reference sequence).

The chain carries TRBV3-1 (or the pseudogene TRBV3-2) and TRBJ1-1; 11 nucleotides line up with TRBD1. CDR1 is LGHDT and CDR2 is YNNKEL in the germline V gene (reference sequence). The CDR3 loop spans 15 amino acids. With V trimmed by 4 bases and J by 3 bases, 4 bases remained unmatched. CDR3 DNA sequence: TGTGCCAGCAGCCGCGGACAGGGGGCGCACACTGAAGCTTTCTTT. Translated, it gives CASSRGQGAHTEAFF.

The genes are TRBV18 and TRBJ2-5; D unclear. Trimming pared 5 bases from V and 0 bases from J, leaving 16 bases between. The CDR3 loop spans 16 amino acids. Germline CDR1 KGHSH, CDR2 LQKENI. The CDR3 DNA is TGTGCCAGCTCAAGCGCTTGGGTGAGGAACCAAGAGACCCAGTACTTC. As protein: CASSSAWVRNQETQYF.

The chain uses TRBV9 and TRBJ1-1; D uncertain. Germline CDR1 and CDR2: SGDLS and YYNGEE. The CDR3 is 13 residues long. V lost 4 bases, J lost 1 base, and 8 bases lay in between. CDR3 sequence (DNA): TGTGCCAGCAGCCGGAGTGGGAACACTGAAGCTTTCTTT. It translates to CASSRSGNTEAFF.

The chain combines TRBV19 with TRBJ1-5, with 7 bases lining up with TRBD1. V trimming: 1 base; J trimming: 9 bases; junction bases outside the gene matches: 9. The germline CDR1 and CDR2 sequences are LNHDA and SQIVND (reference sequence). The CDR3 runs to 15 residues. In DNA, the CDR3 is TGTGCCAGTAGTATAGCAGGAGGGGGCGGAGGGCCCCAGCATTTT. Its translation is CASSIAGGGGGPQHF. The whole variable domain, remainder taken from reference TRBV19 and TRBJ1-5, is DGGITQSPKYLFRKEGQNVTLSCEQNLNHDAMYWYRQDPGQGLRLIYYSQIVNDFQKGDIAEGYSVSREKKESFPLTVTSAQKNPTAFYLCASSIAGGGGGPQHFGDGTRLSIL.

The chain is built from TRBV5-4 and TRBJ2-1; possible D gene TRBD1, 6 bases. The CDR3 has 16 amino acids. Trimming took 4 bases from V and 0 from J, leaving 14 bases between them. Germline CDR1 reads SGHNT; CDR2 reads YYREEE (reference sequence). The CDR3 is CASSGITGSSYNEQFF. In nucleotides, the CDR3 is TGTGCCAGCAGCGGAATAACAGGGAGCTCCTACAATGAGCAGTTCTTC.